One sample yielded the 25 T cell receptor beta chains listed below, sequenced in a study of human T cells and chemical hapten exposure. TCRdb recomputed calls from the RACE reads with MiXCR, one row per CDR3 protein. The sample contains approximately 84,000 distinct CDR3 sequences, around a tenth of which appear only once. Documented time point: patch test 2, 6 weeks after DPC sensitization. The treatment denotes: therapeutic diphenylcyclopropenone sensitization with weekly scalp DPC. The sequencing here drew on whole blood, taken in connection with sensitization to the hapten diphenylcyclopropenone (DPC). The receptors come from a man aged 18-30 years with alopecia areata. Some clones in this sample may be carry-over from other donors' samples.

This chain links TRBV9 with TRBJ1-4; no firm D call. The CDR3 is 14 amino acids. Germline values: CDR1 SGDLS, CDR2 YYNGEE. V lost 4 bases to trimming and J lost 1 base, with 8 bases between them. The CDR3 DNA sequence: TGTGCCAGCAGCCTCACCCAAACTAATGAAAAACTGTTTTTT. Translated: CASSLTQTNEKLFF.

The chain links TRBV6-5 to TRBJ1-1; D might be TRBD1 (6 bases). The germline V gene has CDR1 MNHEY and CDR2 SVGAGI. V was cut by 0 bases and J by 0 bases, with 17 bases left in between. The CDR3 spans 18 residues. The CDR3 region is CASSYSGHPYSLNTEAFF. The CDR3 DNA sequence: TGTGCCAGCAGTTACTCGGGACACCCCTACTCCCTGAACACTGAAGCTTTCTTT.

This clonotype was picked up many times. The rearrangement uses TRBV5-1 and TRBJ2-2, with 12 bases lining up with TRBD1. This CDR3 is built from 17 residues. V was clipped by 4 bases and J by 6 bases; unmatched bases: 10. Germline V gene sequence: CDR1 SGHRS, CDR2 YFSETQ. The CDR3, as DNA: TGCGCCAGCAGCCTCTCCCGGGACAGGGGGCTTCCCGGGGAGCTGTTTTTT. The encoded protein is CASSLSRDRGLPGELFF.

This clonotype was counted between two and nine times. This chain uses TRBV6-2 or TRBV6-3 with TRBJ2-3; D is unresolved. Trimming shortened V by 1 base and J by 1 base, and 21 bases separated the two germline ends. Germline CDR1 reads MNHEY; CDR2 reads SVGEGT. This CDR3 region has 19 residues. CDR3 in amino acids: CASSYFPEWALAGTDTQYF. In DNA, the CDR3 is TGTGCCAGCAGTTACTTCCCCGAATGGGCGTTGGCTGGCACAGATACGCAGTATTTT.

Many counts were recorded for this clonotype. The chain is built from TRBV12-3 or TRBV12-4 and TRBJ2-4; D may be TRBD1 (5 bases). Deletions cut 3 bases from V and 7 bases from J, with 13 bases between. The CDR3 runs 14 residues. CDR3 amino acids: CASSFDSLGNIQYF. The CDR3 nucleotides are TGTGCCAGCAGTTTTGACAGCCTAGGGAACATTCAGTACTTC.

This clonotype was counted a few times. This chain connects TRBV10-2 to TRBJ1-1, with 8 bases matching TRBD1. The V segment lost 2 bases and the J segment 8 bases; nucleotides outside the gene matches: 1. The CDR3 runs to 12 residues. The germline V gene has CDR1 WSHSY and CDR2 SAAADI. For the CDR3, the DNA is TGCGCCAGCAGTGAGGGGGACAGGGAAGCTTTCTTT. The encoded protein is CASSEGDREAFF.

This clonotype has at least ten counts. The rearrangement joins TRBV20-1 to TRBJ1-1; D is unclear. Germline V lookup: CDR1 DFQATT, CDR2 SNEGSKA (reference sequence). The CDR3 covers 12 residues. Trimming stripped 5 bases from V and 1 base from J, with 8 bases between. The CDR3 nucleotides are TGCAGTGCTCCGGACCGGAACACTGAAGCTTTCTTT. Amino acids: CSAPDRNTEAFF.

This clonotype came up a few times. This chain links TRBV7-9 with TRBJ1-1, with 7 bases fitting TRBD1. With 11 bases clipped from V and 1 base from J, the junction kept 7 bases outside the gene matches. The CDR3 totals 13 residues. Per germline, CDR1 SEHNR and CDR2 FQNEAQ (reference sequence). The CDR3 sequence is CACRGQRNTEAFF. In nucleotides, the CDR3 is TGTGCCTGCCGGGGACAGCGGAACACTGAAGCTTTCTTT.

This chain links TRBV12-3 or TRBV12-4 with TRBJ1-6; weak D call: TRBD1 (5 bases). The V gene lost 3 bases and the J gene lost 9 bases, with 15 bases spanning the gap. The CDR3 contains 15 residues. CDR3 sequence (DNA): TGTGCCAGCAGTTTGCAGTACGCAGGGTCTTCACCCCTCCACTTT. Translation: CASSLQYAGSSPLHF.

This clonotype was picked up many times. The CDR3 bases are TGTGCCAGCAGCAGTCGCACAGGGATGGGCCCGGAAGCTTTCTTT. Protein: CASSSRTGMGPEAFF. This sequence joins TRBV13 and TRBJ1-1, with D perhaps TRBD1 (6 bases). V dropped 5 bases and J dropped 8 bases, with 21 bases sitting between them. The CDR3 consists of 15 residues. Germline V lookup: CDR1 PRHDT, CDR2 FYEKMQ (reference sequence).

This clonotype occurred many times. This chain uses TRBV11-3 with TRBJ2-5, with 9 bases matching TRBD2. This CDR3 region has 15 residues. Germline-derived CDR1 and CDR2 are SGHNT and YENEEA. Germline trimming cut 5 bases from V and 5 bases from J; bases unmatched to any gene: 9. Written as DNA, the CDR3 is TGTGCCAGCAGCCTGGGGGGACTAGCCCGCGAGACCCAGTACTTC. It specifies CASSLGGLARETQYF.

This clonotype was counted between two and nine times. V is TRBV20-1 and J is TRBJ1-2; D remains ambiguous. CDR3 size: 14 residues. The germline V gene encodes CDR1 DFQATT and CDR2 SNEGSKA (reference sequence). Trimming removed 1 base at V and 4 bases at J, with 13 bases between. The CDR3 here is CSARGAGRFYGYTF. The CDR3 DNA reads TGCAGTGCTAGAGGGGCAGGTCGCTTCTATGGCTACACCTTC.

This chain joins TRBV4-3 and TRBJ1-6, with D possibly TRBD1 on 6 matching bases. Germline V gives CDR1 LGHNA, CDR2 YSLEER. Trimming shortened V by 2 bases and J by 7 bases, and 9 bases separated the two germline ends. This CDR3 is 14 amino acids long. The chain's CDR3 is CASSQQGWNSPLHF. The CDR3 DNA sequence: TGCGCCAGCAGCCAACAGGGGTGGAATTCACCCCTCCACTTT.

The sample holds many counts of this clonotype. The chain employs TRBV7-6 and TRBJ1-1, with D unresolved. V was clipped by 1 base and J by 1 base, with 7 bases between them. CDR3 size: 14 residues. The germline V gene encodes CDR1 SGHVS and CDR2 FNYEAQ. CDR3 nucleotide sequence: TGTGCCAGCAGCTTAGAGGCGAGGAACACTGAAGCTTTCTTT. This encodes CASSLEARNTEAFF.

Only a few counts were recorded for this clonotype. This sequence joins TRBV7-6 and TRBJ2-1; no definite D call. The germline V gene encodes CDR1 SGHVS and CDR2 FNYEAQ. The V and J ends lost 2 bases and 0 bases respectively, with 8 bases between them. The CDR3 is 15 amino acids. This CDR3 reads CASSLPWSSYNEQFF. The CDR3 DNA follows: TGTGCCAGCAGCTTACCATGGAGCTCCTACAATGAGCAGTTCTTC.

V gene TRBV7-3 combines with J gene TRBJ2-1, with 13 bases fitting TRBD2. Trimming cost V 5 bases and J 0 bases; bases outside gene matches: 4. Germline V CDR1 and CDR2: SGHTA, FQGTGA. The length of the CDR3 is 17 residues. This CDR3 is CASSPGTSGVSYNEQFF. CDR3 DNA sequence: TGTGCCAGCAGCCCTGGGACTAGCGGGGTCTCCTACAATGAGCAGTTCTTC.

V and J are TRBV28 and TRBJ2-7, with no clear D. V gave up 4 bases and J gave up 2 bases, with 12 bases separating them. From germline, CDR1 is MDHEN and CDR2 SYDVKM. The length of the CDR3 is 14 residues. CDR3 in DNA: TGTGCCAGCAGTTCCGACCTAGATGCCTACGAGCAGTACTTC. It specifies CASSSDLDAYEQYF. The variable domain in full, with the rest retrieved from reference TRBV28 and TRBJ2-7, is DVKVTQSSRYLVKRTGEKVFLECVQDMDHENMFWYRQDPGLGLRLIYFSYDVKMKEKGDIPEGYSVSREKKERFSLILESASTNQTSMYLCASSSDLDAYEQYFGPGTRLTVT.

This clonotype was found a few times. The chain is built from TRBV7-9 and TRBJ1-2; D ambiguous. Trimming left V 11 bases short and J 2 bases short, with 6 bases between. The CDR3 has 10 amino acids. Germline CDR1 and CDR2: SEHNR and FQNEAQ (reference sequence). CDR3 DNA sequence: TGTGCCGCGGGCAACTATGGCTACACCTTC. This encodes CAAGNYGYTF.

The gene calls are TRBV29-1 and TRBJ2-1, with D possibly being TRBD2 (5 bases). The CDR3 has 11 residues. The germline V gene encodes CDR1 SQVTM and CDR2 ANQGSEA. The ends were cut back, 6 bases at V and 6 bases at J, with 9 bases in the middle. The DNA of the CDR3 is TGCAGCGTACTCGGGATCAATGAGCAGTTCTTC. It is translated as CSVLGINEQFF.

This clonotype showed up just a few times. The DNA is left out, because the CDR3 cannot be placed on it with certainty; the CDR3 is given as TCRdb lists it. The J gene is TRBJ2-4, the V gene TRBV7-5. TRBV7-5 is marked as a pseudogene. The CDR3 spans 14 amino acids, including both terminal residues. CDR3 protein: CISVSEPEVDIQYF.

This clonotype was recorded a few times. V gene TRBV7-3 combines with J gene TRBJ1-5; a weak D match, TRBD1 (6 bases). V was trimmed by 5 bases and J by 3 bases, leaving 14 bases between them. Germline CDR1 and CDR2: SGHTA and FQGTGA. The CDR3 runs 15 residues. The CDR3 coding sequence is TGTGCCAGCAGCCTATCCGGGACACCCAATCAGCCCCAGCATTTT. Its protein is CASSLSGTPNQPQHF.

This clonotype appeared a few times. This chain's CDR3 is CASSSPGQGAYEQYF. Here the CDR3 DNA reads TGTGCCAGCAGCTCCCCGGGACAGGGGGCTTATGAGCAGTACTTC. The rearrangement joins TRBV11-2 to TRBJ2-7, with TRBD1 matching over 12 bases. J gave up 7 bases and V 4 bases, and 8 bases lay outside the gene matches. The length of the CDR3 is 15 residues. From germline, CDR1 is SGHAT and CDR2 FQNNGV.

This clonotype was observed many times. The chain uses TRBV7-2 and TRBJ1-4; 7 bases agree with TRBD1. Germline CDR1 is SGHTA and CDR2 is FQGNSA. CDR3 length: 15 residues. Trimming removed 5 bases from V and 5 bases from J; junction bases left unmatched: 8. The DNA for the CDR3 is TGTGCCAGCAGCCCGCACGGGACAGCCAATGAAAAACTGTTTTTT. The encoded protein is CASSPHGTANEKLFF.

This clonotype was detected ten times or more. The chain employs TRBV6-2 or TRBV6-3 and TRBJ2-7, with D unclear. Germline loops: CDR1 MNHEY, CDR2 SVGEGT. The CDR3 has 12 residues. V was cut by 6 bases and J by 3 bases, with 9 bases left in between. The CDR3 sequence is CASRTSGYEQYV. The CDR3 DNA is TGTGCCAGCAGGACCTCGGGCTACGAGCAGTACGTC.

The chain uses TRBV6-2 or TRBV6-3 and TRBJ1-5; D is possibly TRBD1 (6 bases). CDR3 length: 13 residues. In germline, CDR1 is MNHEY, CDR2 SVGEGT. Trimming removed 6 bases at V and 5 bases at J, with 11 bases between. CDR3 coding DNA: TGTGCCAGCAGCCCAAACAGGGATCAGCCCCAGCATTTT. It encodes CASSPNRDQPQHF.